This is a list of T cell receptor beta chains from one sample in a study of spatial heterogeneity in lung cancer. TCRdb reanalysed the 5' RACE reads using MiXCR and keeps one entry per CDR3 protein. The repertoire consists of 23,000 or so distinct CDR3 sequences, with approximately 4.8% occurring once and the leading ten covering 5.2%. The sample in question was PBMCs, obtained at surgery. The receptors were sampled from a male donor with early-stage non-small cell lung cancer. Each CDR3 is given with its conserved first and last residue. Each record gives: J gene, V gene, clone size, CDR3 protein. Expanded clones get a size class; other rows say once, few or many, or leave the size out.

j_call: TRBJ2-1; v_call: TRBV11-3; clone_size: many; cdr3_aa: CASSPGLAGGNRYNEQFF
j_call: TRBJ2-3; v_call: TRBV7-3; clone_size: many; cdr3_aa: CASSSPGHPTDTQYF
j_call: TRBJ2-1; v_call: TRBV19; clone_size: many; cdr3_aa: CASSIEDREWNEQFF
j_call: TRBJ2-1; v_call: TRBV2; clone_size: many; cdr3_aa: CASSEPRSDEQFF
j_call: TRBJ2-1; v_call: TRBV9; clone_size: -; cdr3_aa: CASSVGDENEQFF
j_call: TRBJ2-5; v_call: TRBV28; clone_size: medium-sized; cdr3_aa: CASSLPGGTGTQYF
j_call: TRBJ1-2; v_call: TRBV3-1; clone_size: many; cdr3_aa: CASSPQTANYGYTF
j_call: TRBJ2-3; v_call: TRBV5-1; clone_size: many; cdr3_aa: CASSSGTRADTQYF
j_call: TRBJ1-2; v_call: TRBV19; clone_size: many; cdr3_aa: CASSGQGRNYGYTF
j_call: TRBJ1-2; v_call: TRBV12-3/TRBV12-4; clone_size: many; cdr3_aa: CASSLGVWDGYTF
j_call: TRBJ2-7; v_call: TRBV3-1; clone_size: many; cdr3_aa: CASSRQREGPYEQYF
j_call: TRBJ2-7; v_call: TRBV5-1; clone_size: many; cdr3_aa: CASSLALGGRNEQYF
j_call: TRBJ2-2; v_call: TRBV23-1; clone_size: many; cdr3_aa: CATTTLQIQGNTGELFF
j_call: TRBJ1-5; v_call: TRBV28; clone_size: many; cdr3_aa: CATLGQLNQPQHF
j_call: TRBJ2-2; v_call: TRBV9; clone_size: once; cdr3_aa: CASSAYPGELFF
j_call: TRBJ2-1; v_call: TRBV20-1; clone_size: many; cdr3_aa: CSAGDRGFEQFF
j_call: TRBJ1-2; v_call: TRBV28; clone_size: many; cdr3_aa: CASSPGTGVGGYTF
j_call: TRBJ2-2; v_call: TRBV7-2; clone_size: many; cdr3_aa: CASSPGQTTGELFF
j_call: TRBJ2-7; v_call: TRBV12-3/TRBV12-4; clone_size: many; cdr3_aa: CASSSDFEQYF
j_call: TRBJ1-1; v_call: TRBV9; clone_size: many; cdr3_aa: CASSPGVVGNTEAFF
j_call: TRBJ1-5; v_call: TRBV6-1; clone_size: many; cdr3_aa: CASSGSSNQPQHF
j_call: TRBJ1-6; v_call: TRBV7-2; clone_size: many; cdr3_aa: CASSQGGRALHF
j_call: TRBJ2-3; v_call: TRBV7-9; clone_size: medium-sized; cdr3_aa: CASSLRPTSTDTQYF
j_call: TRBJ1-4; v_call: TRBV18; clone_size: many; cdr3_aa: CASSPRQAGLATNEKLFF
j_call: TRBJ1-4; v_call: TRBV5-1; clone_size: many; cdr3_aa: CASSLAGANEKLFF
j_call: TRBJ2-1; v_call: TRBV5-1; clone_size: many; cdr3_aa: CASSLDERPGYNEQFF
j_call: TRBJ2-5; v_call: TRBV28; clone_size: many; cdr3_aa: CASSFRYQETQYF
j_call: TRBJ1-5; v_call: TRBV20-1; clone_size: medium-sized; cdr3_aa: CSAGGQPQHF
j_call: TRBJ1-1; v_call: TRBV12-3/TRBV12-4; clone_size: many; cdr3_aa: CASSLKGARTEAFF
j_call: TRBJ1-4; v_call: TRBV6-6; clone_size: many; cdr3_aa: CASRRPTGVGEKLFF
j_call: TRBJ1-2; v_call: TRBV7-8; clone_size: -; cdr3_aa: CASSPRTGRSNYGYTF
j_call: TRBJ2-6; v_call: TRBV6-1; clone_size: many; cdr3_aa: CASSGTGGANVLTF
j_call: TRBJ1-6; v_call: TRBV3-1; clone_size: many; cdr3_aa: CASNVLGSPLHF
j_call: TRBJ1-5; v_call: TRBV6-6; clone_size: many; cdr3_aa: CASREGQSSNQPQHF
j_call: TRBJ1-4; v_call: TRBV7-6; clone_size: -; cdr3_aa: CASSSPTNEKLFF
j_call: TRBJ2-5; v_call: TRBV9; clone_size: few; cdr3_aa: CASSVAAGAQETQYF
j_call: TRBJ2-6; v_call: TRBV2; clone_size: many; cdr3_aa: CASRREQGARANVLTF
j_call: TRBJ2-5; v_call: TRBV5-1; clone_size: many; cdr3_aa: CASSLEAQGSGETQYF
j_call: TRBJ2-6; v_call: TRBV28; clone_size: medium-sized; cdr3_aa: CASSLGTGRSSGANVLTF
j_call: TRBJ1-6; v_call: TRBV9; clone_size: many; cdr3_aa: CASSTGTPNSPLHF
j_call: TRBJ1-1; v_call: TRBV15; clone_size: many; cdr3_aa: CATSRVRGSEAFF
j_call: TRBJ2-2; v_call: TRBV7-6; clone_size: many; cdr3_aa: CASSGRRDRTGELFF
j_call: TRBJ2-1; v_call: TRBV29-1; clone_size: many; cdr3_aa: CSVGASGGSSSYNEQFF
j_call: TRBJ1-5; v_call: TRBV6-1; clone_size: many; cdr3_aa: CASSQQGARGNQPQHF
j_call: TRBJ1-6; v_call: TRBV28; clone_size: -; cdr3_aa: CASSLPPMEGNSPLHF
j_call: TRBJ2-3; v_call: TRBV24-1; clone_size: many; cdr3_aa: CATSRGQNLLNTDTQYF
j_call: TRBJ2-7; v_call: TRBV6-2/TRBV6-3; clone_size: many; cdr3_aa: CASSQDQYF
j_call: TRBJ2-7; v_call: TRBV20-1; clone_size: many; cdr3_aa: CSAIRGGNSYEQYF
j_call: TRBJ1-5; v_call: TRBV20-1; clone_size: many; cdr3_aa: CSARATGVDQPQHF
j_call: TRBJ2-4; v_call: TRBV28; clone_size: many; cdr3_aa: CASTMSAKNIQYF